A single sample gave rise to the 13 T cell receptor beta chains below, sequenced in a study of vaccination and CD4 T cells after COVID-19. With the Oncomine TCR Beta short-read assay, DNA from cultured CD4+ T cells was sequenced. From the PCR reads, TCRdb called clonotypes with MiXCR, one entry per CDR3 protein. The sample records around 20,000 distinct CDR3 sequences, 53% being singletons. The treatment: approximately nine-day PBMC culture with coronavirus spike peptide pools or control peptides (ViraFEST assay). These TCRs are of unknown antigen specificity. The material sequenced was CD4+ T cells from blood, cultured in vitro, taken before SARS-CoV-2 vaccination. The receptors here all came from a human donor who had recovered from COVID-19.

There are a few counts of this clonotype. V usage is TRBV27 and J usage is TRBJ1-2; D possibly corresponds to TRBD1 (6 bases). The CDR3 length is 13 residues. CDR1 MNHEY and CDR2 SMNVEV come from the germline V gene (reference sequence). Trimming took 3 bases from V and 6 from J, leaving 11 bases between them. The CDR3 region has the DNA TGTGCCAGCAGTTTTTGGGGGGCAGATGGCTACACCTTC. Protein product: CASSFWGADGYTF.

CDR3 nucleotide sequence: TGTGCCAGCTCACTGGGGAGAGTGAACACTGAAGCTTTCTTT. Its protein is CASSLGRVNTEAFF. This chain connects TRBV18 to TRBJ1-1; D gene uncertain. CDR1 is KGHSH, CDR2 LQKENI, per germline. This CDR3 spans 14 amino acids. V lost 4 bases and J lost 0, with 9 bases in between.

The V gene is TRBV6-1, the J gene TRBJ1-2; no definite D call. V lost 4 bases, J lost 5 bases, and 17 bases lay in between. The CDR3 covers 15 residues. Germline CDR1 is MNHNS and CDR2 is SASEGT. CDR3 loop: CASSVTEGGMYGYTF. In DNA form, the CDR3 reads TGTGCCAGCAGTGTAACGGAGGGTGGCATGTATGGCTACACCTTC.

The rearrangement uses TRBV20-1 and TRBJ2-3; possible D gene TRBD2, 5 bases. Trimming took 5 bases from V and 4 from J, leaving 16 bases between them. Looked up from germline, CDR1 is DFQATT and CDR2 is SNEGSKA (reference sequence). The CDR3 is made up of 14 amino acids. CDR3 nucleotides: TGCAGTGCTCACTTTGCGGGCGATTCAGATACGCAGTATTTT. Amino acids: CSAHFAGDSDTQYF.

In this sample, this clonotype turned up a few times. The rearrangement joins TRBV6-2 or TRBV6-3 to TRBJ2-5, with D perhaps TRBD2 (5 bases). The CDR3 is 15 amino acids. With 5 bases removed from V and 0 bases from J, the gap between germline ends came to 13 bases. Germline values: CDR1 MNHEY, CDR2 SVGEGT. As DNA, the CDR3 is TGTGCCAGCAGTCCTCGGGGAGTAGACCAAGAGACCCAGTACTTC. Amino acids: CASSPRGVDQETQYF.

This clonotype has more than one count but fewer than ten. The chain recombines TRBV20-1 with TRBJ2-7; D ambiguous. The length of the CDR3 is 12 residues. V gave up 2 bases and J gave up 5 bases, with 10 bases separating them. Germline CDR1 DFQATT, CDR2 SNEGSKA (reference sequence). The CDR3 DNA follows: TGCAGTGCTAGAAGGGCGGTAGACGAGCAGTACTTC. Protein: CSARRAVDEQYF.

V usage is TRBV10-3 and J usage is TRBJ2-3, with TRBD1 matching 7 bases. CDR3 length: 16 residues. Per germline, CDR1 ENHRY and CDR2 SYGVKD. Trimming took 6 bases from V and 2 from J; bases not matched to a gene: 11. CDR3 coding DNA: TGTGCCATCAGGATATCACAGGGGTTTTCCACAGATACGCAGTATTTT. Its protein is CAIRISQGFSTDTQYF.

The chain joins TRBV20-1 to TRBJ2-1; maybe TRBD2 (6 bases). V lost 5 bases and J lost 4, with 9 bases in between. The CDR3 is 12 amino acids. CDR1 and CDR2 (germline): DFQATT, SNEGSKA (reference sequence). The CDR3 region has the DNA TGCAGTGCTGTTAGCGGATACAATGAGCAGTTCTTC. This codes for CSAVSGYNEQFF.

This chain links TRBV5-1 with TRBJ1-6, with a tentative D call TRBD1 (6 bases). Germline lookup yields CDR1 SGHRS and CDR2 YFSETQ. Trimming shortened V by 3 bases and J by 3 bases, and 7 bases separated the two germline ends. CDR3 length: 14 residues. The CDR3 bases are TGCGCCAGCAGCTGGGACAACTATAATTCACCCCTCCACTTT. It is translated as CASSWDNYNSPLHF.

The V and J genes are TRBV4-1 and TRBJ1-5; tentatively, D is TRBD1 (5 bases). Trimming took 1 base from V and 7 from J, leaving 17 bases between them. The CDR3 consists of 16 residues. Germline CDR1 MGHRA, CDR2 YSYEKL. CDR3 residues: CASSQVWSGNWQPQHF. Here the CDR3 DNA reads TGCGCCAGCAGCCAAGTTTGGTCAGGGAACTGGCAGCCCCAGCATTTT.

The chain links TRBV15 to TRBJ2-5, with D possibly TRBD1 on 5 matching bases. Germline CDR1 is LNHNV and CDR2 is YYDKDF (reference sequence). The CDR3 sequence is 16 residues long. V lost 4 bases and J lost 0, with 15 bases in between. The CDR3 coding sequence is TGTGCCACCAGCATATTATTTACGACAGACCAAGAGACCCAGTACTTC. As protein: CATSILFTTDQETQYF.

V usage is TRBV30 and J usage is TRBJ2-3, with 8 bases identical to TRBD2. Germline trimming cut 3 bases from V and 3 bases from J; bases unmatched to any gene: 11. Looked up from germline, CDR1 is GTSNPN and CDR2 is SVGIG (reference sequence). CDR3 length equals 16 residues. CDR3 in DNA: TGTGCCTGGAGGAGGACTAGCTCCGTTTATACAGATACGCAGTATTTT. The encoded protein is CAWRRTSSVYTDTQYF.

This clonotype was observed a few times. This rearrangement joins TRBV6-1 to TRBJ2-7; 9 bases map to TRBD2. The germline gives CDR1 MNHNS, CDR2 SASEGT. CDR3 length: 15 amino acids. The ends lost 8 bases at V and 2 bases at J; junction bases unmatched: 10. The CDR3, as DNA: TGTGCCAGCCGAGGCCTGGCGGGAGGGCCCTACGAGCAGTACTTC. This codes for CASRGLAGGPYEQYF.